A single T cell receptor beta chain is shown here with its context. V shed 0 bases and J shed 1 base, with 9 bases lying between them. The CDR3 has 15 residues. Germline V gene data show CDR1 as LNHNV and CDR2 as YYDKDF (reference sequence). This sample was included in a study of blood T cell repertoires in COVID-19. Study summary: COVID-19 samples from acute and convalescent phases originated in the United States, Italy and Spain.

The method was immunoSEQ multiplex PCR; TCRdb's version includes in-frame clones alone and lacks a portion of them. The profile covers roughly 200,000 clones, with more than 80% appearing a single time and 7.5% to 9.5% taken by the ten largest. V usage is TRBV15 and J usage is TRBJ1-1; D might be TRBD1 (5 bases). The material sequenced was peripheral blood. The sequence was obtained from a woman in her sixties or seventies with acute or convalescent COVID-19. For the CDR3, the DNA is TGTGCCACCAGCAGAGATTTCAGGGCGAACACTGAAGCTTTCTTT. It yields the protein CATSRDFRANTEAFF.